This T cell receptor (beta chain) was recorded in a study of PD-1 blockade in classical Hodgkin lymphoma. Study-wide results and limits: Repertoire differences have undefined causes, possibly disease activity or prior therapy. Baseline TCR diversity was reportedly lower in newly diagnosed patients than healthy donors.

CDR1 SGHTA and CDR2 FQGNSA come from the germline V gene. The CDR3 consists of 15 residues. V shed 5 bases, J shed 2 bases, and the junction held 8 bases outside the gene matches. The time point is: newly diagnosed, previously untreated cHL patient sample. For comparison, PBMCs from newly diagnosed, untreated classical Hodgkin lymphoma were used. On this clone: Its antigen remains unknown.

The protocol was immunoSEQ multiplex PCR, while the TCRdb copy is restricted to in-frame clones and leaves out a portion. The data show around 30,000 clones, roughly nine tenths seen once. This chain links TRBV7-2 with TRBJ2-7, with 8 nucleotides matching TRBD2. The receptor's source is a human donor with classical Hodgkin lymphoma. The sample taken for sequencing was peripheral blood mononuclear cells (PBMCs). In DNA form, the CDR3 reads TGTGCCAGCAGCCGAACTAGCGGTGAGACCTACGAGCAGTACTTC. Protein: CASSRTSGETYEQYF.